The table lists the clone carrying this T cell receptor (beta chain) with many counts. The CDR3 spans 12 residues. Germline CDR1 is MGHRA and CDR2 is YSYEKL. With 1 base removed from V and 6 bases from J, the gap between germline ends came to 1 base. TCRdb independently ran MiXCR on the RT-PCR reads; one entry per CDR3 protein. This table has 190,000 or so distinct CDR3 sequences, roughly 40% appearing once. This record belongs to a study of patients and donors after allogeneic stem cell transplantation. The clonotype comes from a human donor who was either an allogeneic HSCT recipient or a stem cell or donor lymphocyte infusion donor (not recorded which). It is not recorded whose cells these are; they may come from a transplant donor. Sequenced sample: blood, either unsorted or a sorted T cell fraction (not recorded which). V gene TRBV4-1 combines with J gene TRBJ1-6, with D hard to call. The CDR3 DNA sequence: TGCGCCAGCAGCCAAGCTAATTCACCCCTCCACTTT. Translating it yields CASSQANSPLHF.